A selection of T cell receptor beta chains follows, all from one sample in a study of human T cells and chemical hapten exposure. TCRdb re-called the RACE reads with MiXCR, one entry per CDR3 protein. The repertoire has more than 150,000 distinct CDR3 sequences, about 22% of them found once; the top ten carry 2.5%. Sequences were derived from whole blood, sampled in connection with sensitization to the hapten diphenylcyclopropenone (DPC). The receptor set was obtained from a woman in her thirties or forties with alopecia areata. Some clones in this sample may be carry-over from other donors' samples. Each CDR3 is given with its conserved first and last residue. Fields, in order: J gene, clone size, CDR3 length, V gene, D gene, CDR3 protein, CDR3 DNA. The D gene is left open where the match is weak. Part of the rows lack a size; the others show once, few, many or a class for expanded clones.

J gene: TRBJ2-3
clone size: NA
CDR3 length: 17
V gene: TRBV4-1
D gene: NA
CDR3 protein: CASSRLSPGLGTDTQYF
CDR3 DNA: TGCGCCAGCAGCCGTCTATCACCCGGGTTAGGCACAGATACGCAGTATTTT

J gene: TRBJ1-1
clone size: once
CDR3 length: 14
V gene: TRBV5-1
D gene: NA
CDR3 protein: CASSLEWGDTEAFF
CDR3 DNA: TGCGCCAGCAGCTTGGAATGGGGGGACACTGAAGCTTTCTTT

J gene: TRBJ2-1
clone size: few
CDR3 length: 15
V gene: TRBV27
D gene: NA
CDR3 protein: CASSLAPAPFNEQFF
CDR3 DNA: TGTGCCAGCAGTTTGGCCCCAGCACCCTTTAATGAGCAGTTCTTC

J gene: TRBJ2-7
clone size: few
CDR3 length: 14
V gene: TRBV29-1
D gene: NA
CDR3 protein: CSVELQDSSYEQYF
CDR3 DNA: TGCAGCGTTGAATTGCAGGACTCATCCTACGAGCAGTACTTC

J gene: TRBJ2-7
clone size: NA
CDR3 length: 17
V gene: TRBV20-1
D gene: NA
CDR3 protein: CSAEEQGTGGPPYEQYF
CDR3 DNA: TGCAGTGCCGAGGAACAGGGAACCGGGGGCCCTCCCTACGAGCAGTACTTC

J gene: TRBJ2-1
clone size: NA
CDR3 length: 16
V gene: TRBV4-1
D gene: NA
CDR3 protein: CASSQEAQGGYNEQFF
CDR3 DNA: TGCGCCAGCAGCCAAGAAGCACAGGGCGGGTACAATGAGCAGTTCTTC

J gene: TRBJ1-1
clone size: NA
CDR3 length: 15
V gene: TRBV10-3
D gene: NA
CDR3 protein: CAISEALKMNTEAFF
CDR3 DNA: TGTGCCATCAGTGAGGCCCTGAAGATGAACACTGAAGCTTTCTTT

J gene: TRBJ2-2
clone size: once
CDR3 length: 20
V gene: TRBV24-1
D gene: NA
CDR3 protein: CATSDRRPLSVVANTGELFF
CDR3 DNA: TGTGCCACCAGTGACAGGAGGCCTCTTAGCGTCGTCGCGAACACCGGGGAGCTGTTTTTT

J gene: TRBJ2-7
clone size: many
CDR3 length: 11
V gene: TRBV10-3
D gene: NA
CDR3 protein: CAISPGYEQYF
CDR3 DNA: TGTGCCATCAGTCCCGGATACGAGCAGTACTTC

J gene: TRBJ2-4
clone size: many
CDR3 length: 15
V gene: TRBV7-8
D gene: TRBD1
CDR3 protein: CASSLAGYRGDIQYF
CDR3 DNA: TGTGCCAGCAGCTTAGCCGGATACAGGGGGGACATTCAGTACTTC

J gene: TRBJ1-6
clone size: NA
CDR3 length: 13
V gene: TRBV20-1
D gene: NA
CDR3 protein: CSGGRSYNSPLHF
CDR3 DNA: TGCAGTGGGGGACGCTCCTATAATTCACCCCTCCACTTT

J gene: TRBJ2-2
clone size: NA
CDR3 length: 16
V gene: TRBV9
D gene: NA
CDR3 protein: CASSALPESRTGELFF
CDR3 DNA: TGTGCCAGCAGCGCCCTCCCCGAGTCGCGGACCGGGGAGCTGTTTTTT

J gene: TRBJ1-2
clone size: NA
CDR3 length: 14
V gene: TRBV4-3
D gene: NA
CDR3 protein: CASSQVNRDYGYTF
CDR3 DNA: TGCGCCAGCAGCCAAGTCAATCGGGACTATGGCTACACCTTC

J gene: TRBJ1-1
clone size: few
CDR3 length: 15
V gene: TRBV5-6
D gene: NA
CDR3 protein: CASSSRGGVVTEAFF
CDR3 DNA: TGTGCCAGCAGCTCCCGGGGGGGGGTGGTCACTGAAGCTTTCTTT

J gene: TRBJ2-7
clone size: few
CDR3 length: 17
V gene: TRBV6-2/TRBV6-3
D gene: TRBD2
CDR3 protein: CASSYSILAGESYEQYF
CDR3 DNA: TGTGCCAGCAGTTACTCGATACTAGCGGGCGAATCCTACGAGCAGTACTTC

J gene: TRBJ2-7
clone size: medium-sized
CDR3 length: 12
V gene: TRBV29-1
D gene: NA
CDR3 protein: CSVDSGTYEQYF
CDR3 DNA: TGCAGCGTGGACAGTGGGACCTACGAGCAGTACTTC

J gene: TRBJ2-7
clone size: few
CDR3 length: 14
V gene: TRBV12-3/TRBV12-4
D gene: TRBD2
CDR3 protein: CASSPSTSPNEQYF
CDR3 DNA: TGTGCCAGCAGTCCCTCGACTAGCCCCAACGAGCAGTACTTC

J gene: TRBJ1-5
clone size: NA
CDR3 length: 14
V gene: TRBV18
D gene: TRBD1
CDR3 protein: CASSPDRGYTPQHF
CDR3 DNA: TGTGCCAGCTCACCGGACAGGGGATACACCCCCCAGCATTTT

J gene: TRBJ1-4
clone size: NA
CDR3 length: 14
V gene: TRBV7-9
D gene: NA
CDR3 protein: CASSTGLDTEKLFF
CDR3 DNA: TGTGCCAGCAGTACAGGGTTAGATACTGAAAAACTGTTTTTT

J gene: TRBJ2-7
clone size: NA
CDR3 length: 15
V gene: TRBV3-1
D gene: NA
CDR3 protein: CASSQARGEGYEQYF
CDR3 DNA: TGTGCCAGCAGCCAAGCTAGGGGCGAAGGGTACGAGCAGTACTTC

J gene: TRBJ2-3
clone size: few
CDR3 length: 12
V gene: TRBV7-2
D gene: NA
CDR3 protein: CASTLITDTQYF
CDR3 DNA: TGTGCCAGCACTCTAATTACAGATACGCAGTATTTT

J gene: TRBJ2-6
clone size: few
CDR3 length: 17
V gene: TRBV20-1
D gene: TRBD1
CDR3 protein: CSARVGTVTSGANVLTF
CDR3 DNA: TGCAGTGCTAGAGTGGGGACAGTCACCTCTGGGGCCAACGTCCTGACTTTC

J gene: TRBJ2-6
clone size: many
CDR3 length: 19
V gene: TRBV18
D gene: NA
CDR3 protein: CASSPSGRVRSSGANVLTF
CDR3 DNA: TGTGCCAGCTCACCATCAGGCAGGGTGCGTTCCTCTGGGGCCAACGTCCTGACTTTC

J gene: TRBJ2-1
clone size: NA
CDR3 length: 14
V gene: TRBV7-2
D gene: TRBD2
CDR3 protein: CASSLRGTTIEQFF
CDR3 DNA: TGTGCCAGCAGCTTACGCGGGACTACAATAGAGCAGTTCTTC

J gene: TRBJ2-7
clone size: NA
CDR3 length: 15
V gene: TRBV27
D gene: TRBD2
CDR3 protein: CASSFLAGGPYEQYF
CDR3 DNA: TGTGCCAGCAGCTTCCTAGCGGGAGGCCCCTACGAGCAGTACTTC

J gene: TRBJ2-7
clone size: many
CDR3 length: 13
V gene: TRBV4-2
D gene: NA
CDR3 protein: CASSQEGAYEQYF
CDR3 DNA: TGTGCCAGCAGCCAAGAGGGAGCGTACGAGCAGTACTTC

J gene: TRBJ1-5
clone size: NA
CDR3 length: 15
V gene: TRBV7-2
D gene: NA
CDR3 protein: CASSLGQMAHQPQHF
CDR3 DNA: TGTGCCAGCAGCTTAGGGCAGATGGCCCATCAGCCCCAGCATTTT

J gene: TRBJ2-7
clone size: NA
CDR3 length: 15
V gene: TRBV28
D gene: TRBD2
CDR3 protein: CASNSWGLAGVEQYF
CDR3 DNA: TGTGCCAGCAACTCCTGGGGACTAGCGGGAGTCGAGCAGTACTTC

J gene: TRBJ1-1
clone size: few
CDR3 length: 13
V gene: TRBV25-1
D gene: NA
CDR3 protein: CASRIGKNTEAFF
CDR3 DNA: TGTGCCAGCAGAATCGGGAAGAACACTGAAGCTTTCTTT